This T cell receptor beta chain was recorded in a study of early T cells in non-severe SARS-CoV-2 infection. This clonotype was recorded at least ten times. CDR1 and CDR2 (germline): MNHEY, SVGEGT. This CDR3 region has 13 residues. The V segment lost 6 bases and the J segment 6 bases; nucleotides outside the gene matches: 2. Attachment of unique molecular identifiers was made to individual cDNA molecules. TCRdb reprocessed the 5' RACE reads via MiXCR and lists one record per CDR3 protein. The sample includes 40,000 to 50,000 distinct CDR3 sequences, 11% of them seen just once. The clonotype was recovered from an adult who was a healthcare worker with PCR-confirmed SARS-CoV-2 infection or an uninfected control (not recorded which). Sequenced sample: whole blood. V gene TRBV6-2 or TRBV6-3 combines with J gene TRBJ1-5; 10 bases map to TRBD1. The CDR3 reads CASSRTGGQPQHF. As DNA, the CDR3 is TGTGCCAGCAGCCGGACAGGGGGTCAGCCCCAGCATTTT.